The 10 T cell receptor beta chains in this list originate from one sample, sequenced in a study of blood T cell repertoires in COVID-19. Data came from immunoSEQ multiplex PCR; TCRdb stores just in-frame clones and leaves some out. The sample shows 100,000 to 150,000 clones, 85% to 90% of them seen only once. Specimen: peripheral blood. These receptor sequences come from a woman of 80 years or more with COVID-19, enrolled during active disease.

The chain links TRBV4-1 to TRBJ1-2; 8 bases agree with TRBD1. J was trimmed by 4 bases and V by 0 bases; bases with no gene match: 7. The CDR3 loop spans 16 amino acids. Germline V gives CDR1 MGHRA, CDR2 YSYEKL. The CDR3 nucleotides are TGCGCCAGCAGCCAAGATCAGCAGGGGGCGGTCTATGGCTACACCTTC. Translated, it gives CASSQDQQGAVYGYTF.

V gene TRBV28 combines with J gene TRBJ2-7; unclear D gene. Germline V gives CDR1 MDHEN, CDR2 SYDVKM. This CDR3 region has 10 residues. The V gene lost 6 bases and the J gene lost 6 bases, with 6 bases spanning the gap. The CDR3 region has the DNA TGTGCCAGCAGCCTCCCCGAGCAGTACTTC. Encoded protein: CASSLPEQYF.

The CDR3 region has the DNA TGTGCCAGCAGCCGCGGGGACGACAATTCACCCCTCCACTTT. Its translation is CASSRGDDNSPLHF. The chain uses TRBV28 and TRBJ1-6; tentatively, D is TRBD1 (5 bases). CDR1 is MDHEN and CDR2 is SYDVKM in the germline V gene. V was pared by 6 bases and J by 7 bases, with 13 bases between. The CDR3 spans 14 residues.

The J gene is TRBJ2-7, the V gene TRBV28, with TRBD1 matching 11 bases. Per germline, CDR1 MDHEN and CDR2 SYDVKM. V lost 8 bases and J lost 3; bases outside the gene matches: 3. The CDR3 consists of 13 residues. CDR3 loop: CASLDRGHYEQYF. The CDR3 DNA is TGTGCCAGCTTGGACAGGGGGCACTACGAGCAGTACTTC. Full variable domain (missing parts from reference TRBV28 and TRBJ2-7): DVKVTQSSRYLVKRTGEKVFLECVQDMDHENMFWYRQDPGLGLRLIYFSYDVKMKEKGDIPEGYSVSREKKERFSLILESASTNQTSMYLCASLDRGHYEQYFGPGTRLTVT.

This clone was seen a few times. V and J are TRBV24-1 and TRBJ2-3; D perhaps matches TRBD2 (6 bases). The CDR3 consists of 15 residues. Germline values: CDR1 KGHDR, CDR2 SFDVKD. V gave up 4 bases and J gave up 7 bases, with 17 bases separating them. The CDR3 nucleotides read TGTGCCACCAGTGACCCCCAGTCTAGCGCATATACGCAGTATTTT. This encodes CATSDPQSSAYTQYF.

The chain carries TRBV5-6 and TRBJ2-7; maybe TRBD2 (5 bases). The V and J ends lost 2 bases and 5 bases respectively, with 5 bases between them. The CDR3 has 11 residues. Germline V gene data show CDR1 as SGHDT and CDR2 as YYEEEE. Here the CDR3 reads CASSFGNEQYF. In DNA form, the CDR3 reads TGTGCCAGCAGCTTCGGGAACGAGCAGTACTTC.

The rearrangement uses TRBV29-1 and TRBJ1-1, with D possibly matching TRBD1 (6 bases). CDR1 SQVTM and CDR2 ANQGSEA come from the germline V gene. Deletions cut 7 bases from V and 1 base from J, with 10 bases between. This CDR3 has 12 residues. CDR3 protein: CSASTGNTEAFF. The CDR3 DNA is TGCAGCGCCTCGACAGGGAACACTGAAGCTTTCTTT.

The rearrangement links TRBV4-2 to TRBJ2-2, with TRBD2 identical over 8 bases. This CDR3 is built from 17 residues. Germline loops: CDR1 LGHNA, CDR2 YNFKEQ. J gave up 5 bases and V 3 bases, and 11 bases lay outside the gene matches. The CDR3 here is CASSQAGTRGGTGELFF. CDR3 nucleotides: TGTGCCAGCAGCCAGGCCGGGACTAGAGGGGGTACCGGGGAGCTGTTTTTT.

The V gene is TRBV6-2 or TRBV6-3, the J gene TRBJ2-2, with 8 nucleotides matching TRBD2. Germline loops: CDR1 MNHEY, CDR2 SVGEGT. The CDR3 sequence is 18 residues long. V dropped 4 bases and J dropped 7; count of bases not matched to a gene: 17. The CDR3 nucleotides read TGTGCCAGCAGTTCCATGAGCCCGGGACTAGGTATTAGCGGGGAGCTGTTTTTT. The encoded protein is CASSSMSPGLGISGELFF.

This sequence joins TRBV6-2 or TRBV6-3 and TRBJ2-2, with D perhaps TRBD1 (7 bases). There are 16 residues in the CDR3. CDR1 MNHEY and CDR2 SVGEGT come from the germline V gene. Trimming left V 5 bases short and J 2 bases short, with 15 bases between. CDR3 bases: TGTGCCAGCAGTAAGGGGGGACAGCCTAACACCGGGGAGCTGTTTTTT. Residues: CASSKGGQPNTGELFF.